This T cell receptor (beta chain) emerged from a study of graft-versus-host responses after intestinal transplantation. Graft material was processed, releasing intraepithelial and lamina propria lymphocytes. Comment on this clone: Antigen unknown.

V trimming: 0 bases; J trimming: 2 bases; junction bases outside the gene matches: 2. This CDR3 contains 15 residues. The germline gives CDR1 SGHRS, CDR2 YFSETQ. Only in-frame clones appear in the TCRdb table, and some are missing; sequencing was by immunoSEQ multiplex PCR. The table records about 60,000 clones, roughly 90% of them present only once. Study-wide results and limits: Within the allografts of patients who had graft-donor T cell macrochimerism, graft-versus-host to host-versus-graft clonal ratios were high.

The chain employs TRBV5-1 and TRBJ2-7; TRBD1 aligns across 10 bases. The specimen comprised ileum tissue, sampled 350 to 400 days after transplant. This receptor was obtained from a human patient who received an intestinal transplant, so some T cells may come from the graft donor. In DNA, the CDR3 is TGCGCCAGCAGCTTGGGACAGGGGGCCCCCTACGAGCAGTACTTC. As protein: CASSLGQGAPYEQYF.